Shown below are 8 T cell receptor beta chains from a single sample sequenced in a study of T cell repertoires in cytomegalovirus infection. These receptors' antigens are unknown. MiXCR, run by TCRdb on the reads, gives a single entry per CDR3 protein. The data contain 100,000 to 150,000 distinct CDR3 sequences, 20% to 30% of them singletons. Material for sequencing was PBMCs, sequenced either directly or after in vitro stimulation (not recorded which). These receptors all come from a human donor in good health (CMV status not recorded). Some clones in this sample may be carry-over from other donors' samples.

The V gene is TRBV18, the J gene TRBJ2-1, with 9 bases matching TRBD2. V trimming: 6 bases; J trimming: 0 bases; junction bases outside the gene matches: 9. The germline gives CDR1 KGHSH, CDR2 LQKENI. This CDR3 comprises 17 residues. The CDR3 reads CASSQAGGTPSYNEQFF. In nucleotides, the CDR3 is TGTGCCAGCTCCCAAGCGGGAGGCACCCCCTCCTACAATGAGCAGTTCTTC.

The chain recombines TRBV4-3 with TRBJ2-2, with 7 bases lining up with TRBD2. CDR1 is LGHNA and CDR2 is YSLEER in the germline V gene. V lost 0 bases and J lost 2; bases outside the gene matches: 6. CDR3 length: 17 amino acids. CDR3 DNA: TGCGCCAGCAGCCAAGATGTGCTAGCGGCAAACACCGGGGAGCTGTTTTTT. Translated, it gives CASSQDVLAANTGELFF.

This clonotype was picked up many times. The V and J genes are TRBV7-2 and TRBJ2-1; D is uncertain. Germline V gives CDR1 SGHTA, CDR2 FQGNSA. V was cut by 4 bases and J by 8 bases, with 18 bases left in between. The CDR3 has 15 residues. CDR3 sequence (DNA): TGTGCCAGCAGCTCCTCCGTAGGACCGAATTATGAGCAGTTCTTC. This codes for CASSSSVGPNYEQFF.

Only a few counts were recorded for this clonotype. CDR3: CASSAAIGQETQYF. For the CDR3, the DNA is TGTGCCAGCAGCGCAGCAATCGGGCAAGAGACCCAGTACTTC. The V gene is TRBV5-4, the J gene TRBJ2-5; unclear D gene. V was clipped by 4 bases and J by 2 bases, with 12 bases between them. CDR3 length equals 14 residues. CDR1 SGHNT and CDR2 YYREEE come from the germline V gene (reference sequence).

CDR3 nucleotide sequence: TGCAGCGCATCCGGGACAGGGGCCACAGATACGCAGTATTTT. Its protein is CSASGTGATDTQYF. This chain joins TRBV29-1 and TRBJ2-3; TRBD1 aligns across 10 bases. Germline V gene sequence: CDR1 SQVTM, CDR2 ANQGSEA. The CDR3 totals 14 residues. J was trimmed by 2 bases and V by 7 bases; bases with no gene match: 6.

Concerning this clonotype: A clone one base away is much larger, so this may be a read error. This chain uses TRBV7-2 with TRBJ1-1, with D unclear. CDR1 and CDR2 (germline): SGHTA, FQGNSA. V gave up 9 bases and J gave up 4 bases, with 21 bases separating them. CDR3 length: 15 residues. The CDR3 bases are TGTGCCAGAAGCCCCAACAGCGAACGGGGCACTGAAGCTTTCTTT. Translation gives CARSPNSERGTEAFF.

In its sample, this clonotype was seen many times. The chain joins TRBV7-9 to TRBJ2-3; TRBD2 aligns across 13 bases. CDR1 is SEHNR, CDR2 FQNEAQ, per germline (reference sequence). This CDR3 is 21 amino acids long. Unmatched junction bases numbered 18, after V lost 5 bases and J lost 1 base. CDR3 sequence: CASSLIRTSGSRWVGTDTQYF. CDR3 bases: TGTGCCAGCAGCCTCATCCGGACTAGCGGGAGTCGATGGGTTGGCACAGATACGCAGTATTTT.

There are many counts of this clonotype. The gene calls are TRBV4-1 and TRBJ2-3; 7 positions match TRBD2. V trimming: 3 bases; J trimming: 0 bases; junction bases outside the gene matches: 9. The germline CDR1 and CDR2 sequences are MGHRA and YSYEKL. This CDR3 is built from 17 residues. CDR3 loop: CASSQDELALSTDTQYF. CDR3 DNA: TGCGCCAGCAGCCAGGACGAACTAGCGCTAAGCACAGATACGCAGTATTTT.